The sample holds many counts of the clone carrying this T cell receptor beta chain. The antigen remains unidentified. This sample is drawn from a study of CD8 T cells in ankylosing spondylitis. Whole-study results and caveats: Disease-linked clones, CD8+, were relatively rare in peripheral blood. Matched synovial fluid from ankylosing spondylitis patients was reported to be enriched for disease-linked clones.

TCR beta libraries were made by quantitative 5'-RACE with molecular barcodes. One entry per CDR3 protein results from TCRdb running MiXCR on the 5' RACE reads. The sample has 250,000 to 350,000 distinct CDR3 sequences, less than 25% seen once. The CDR3 length is 13 residues. The V gene end was trimmed by 1 base and the J gene end by 5 bases; junction bases not matched to a gene: 4. Per germline, CDR1 DFQATT and CDR2 SNEGSKA (reference sequence). The chain has TRBV20-1 and TRBJ2-5; 7 bases agree with TRBD2. The sequence was collected from a female donor with ankylosing spondylitis or in good health (not recorded which). The sequencing input was blood, either unsorted or a sorted T cell fraction (not recorded which). The CDR3 reads CSARGAGEETQYF. For the CDR3, the DNA is TGCAGTGCTAGAGGGGCGGGAGAGGAGACCCAGTACTTC.